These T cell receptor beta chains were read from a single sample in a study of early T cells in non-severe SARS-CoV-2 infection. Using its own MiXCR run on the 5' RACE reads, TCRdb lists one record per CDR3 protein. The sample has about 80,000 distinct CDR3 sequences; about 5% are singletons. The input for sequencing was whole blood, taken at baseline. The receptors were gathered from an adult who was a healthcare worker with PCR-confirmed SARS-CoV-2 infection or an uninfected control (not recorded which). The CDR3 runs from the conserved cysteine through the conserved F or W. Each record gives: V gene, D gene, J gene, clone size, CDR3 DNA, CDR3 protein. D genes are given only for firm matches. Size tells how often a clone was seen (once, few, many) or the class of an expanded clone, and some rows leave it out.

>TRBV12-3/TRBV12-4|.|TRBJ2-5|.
TGTGCCAGCACAGAGTACCAAGAGACCCAGTACTTC
CASTEYQETQYF
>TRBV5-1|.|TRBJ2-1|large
TGCGCCAGCAGCCCTACCTCGACAGACTATTCAAGATACGAATACAATGAGCAGTTCTTC
CASSPTSTDYSRYEYNEQFF
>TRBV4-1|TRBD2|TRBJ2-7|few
TGCGCCAGCAGCCAAAGTCGAACCGGGGGGGAGCAGTACTTC
CASSQSRTGGEQYF
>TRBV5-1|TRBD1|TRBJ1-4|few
TGCGCCAGCAGCTTCCTGGGGACAGGGGATAATGAAAAACTGTTTTTT
CASSFLGTGDNEKLFF
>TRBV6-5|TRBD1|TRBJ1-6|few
TGTGCCAGCAGTGGGTCAGGGGGCGTAAATTCACCCCTCCACTTT
CASSGSGGVNSPLHF
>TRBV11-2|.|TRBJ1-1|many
TGTGCCAGCAGCAGGGGCCGGGGTGAAGCTTTCTTT
CASSRGRGEAFF
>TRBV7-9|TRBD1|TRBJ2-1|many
TGTGCCAGCAGCTTAACAGGGGTAGGCAATGAGCAGTTCTTC
CASSLTGVGNEQFF
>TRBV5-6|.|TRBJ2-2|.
TGTGCCAGCAGCTTGGGGTTCACAGGGACCATTTTCGGCGGGGAGCTGTTTTTT
CASSLGFTGTIFGGELFF
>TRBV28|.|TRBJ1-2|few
TGTGCCAGCAGTTTCTTGGGCCAGGGCTATGGCTACACCTTC
CASSFLGQGYGYTF
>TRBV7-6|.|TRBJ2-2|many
TGTGCCAGCAGCTTAGTAGGGTCGGGAGCCGGGGAGCTGTTTTTT
CASSLVGSGAGELFF
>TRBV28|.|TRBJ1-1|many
TGTGCCAGTTGCTACCTGAACACTGAAGCTTTCTTT
CASCYLNTEAFF
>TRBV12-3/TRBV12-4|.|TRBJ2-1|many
TGTGCCAGCAGTTTAAGCAGGAACAATGAGCAGTTCTTC
CASSLSRNNEQFF
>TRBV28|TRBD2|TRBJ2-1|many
TGTGCCAGCACCTTAAGGAGACTAGCGGGAGTAATCTACAATGAGCAGTTCTTC
CASTLRRLAGVIYNEQFF
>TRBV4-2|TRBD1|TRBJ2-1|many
TGTGCCAGCAGCCAAGAGACAGGGGTGGATGAGCAGTTCTTC
CASSQETGVDEQFF
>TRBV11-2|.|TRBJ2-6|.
TGTGCCAGCAACACACGGGCAGCAAGCCCGACTTCCTCTGGGGCCAACGTCCTGACTTTC
CASNTRAASPTSSGANVLTF
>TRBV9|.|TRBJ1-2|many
TGTGCCAGCAGCCCAGATAACTATGGCTACACCTTC
CASSPDNYGYTF
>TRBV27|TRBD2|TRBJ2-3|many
TGTGCCAGCACCCCACTAGCGGGAGATTCTGAAAACATAATGGGGCGGTTCACAGATACGCAGTATTTT
CASTPLAGDSENIMGRFTDTQYF
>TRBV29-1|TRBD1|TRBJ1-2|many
TGCAGCGTTGTACCGACAGGGGATTCTAACTATGGCTACACCTTC
CSVVPTGDSNYGYTF
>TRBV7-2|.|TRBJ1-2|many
TGTGCCAGCAGCTTAGTCCCCTCAGGGATTAAGTATGGCTACACCTTC
CASSLVPSGIKYGYTF
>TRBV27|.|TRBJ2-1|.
TGTGCCAGCACCCTCGCCACTCACAATGAGCAGTTCTTC
CASTLATHNEQFF
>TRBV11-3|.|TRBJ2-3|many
TGTGCCAGCAGCTTAGTTACAGAGACAGATACGCAGTATTTT
CASSLVTETDTQYF
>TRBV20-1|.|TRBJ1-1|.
TGCAGTGCTATGCGGGGAGGTGACACTGAAGCTTTCTTT
CSAMRGGDTEAFF
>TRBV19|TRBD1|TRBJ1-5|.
TGTGCCAGTAGTGACAGGGGGTTTCAGCCCCAGCATTTT
CASSDRGFQPQHF
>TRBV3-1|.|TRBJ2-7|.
TGTGCCAGCAGTCCGACAGTCACCTACGAGCAGTACTTC
CASSPTVTYEQYF
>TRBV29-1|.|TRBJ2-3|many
TGCAGCGTTGAAAGGAGCGCTGAAGATACGCAGTATTTT
CSVERSAEDTQYF
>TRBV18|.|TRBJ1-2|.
TGTGCCAGCTCAAAGGGAAGATATGGCTACACCTTC
CASSKGRYGYTF
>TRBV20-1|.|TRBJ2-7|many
TGCAGTGCTAGAGGCGAAAGGAGGGAGAAGTCCTACGAGCAGTACTTC
CSARGERREKSYEQYF
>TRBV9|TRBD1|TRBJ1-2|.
TGTGCCAGCAGCGTGGCCGGACAGGGCCACTATGGCTACACCTTC
CASSVAGQGHYGYTF
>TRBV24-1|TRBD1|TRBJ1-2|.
TGTGCCACCAGTGACCCCCGACAGGGACCCTATGGCTACACCTTC
CATSDPRQGPYGYTF
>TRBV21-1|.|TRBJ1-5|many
TGTGCCAGCAGCAAAATGATTCGGGGTGCGGCCCAGCATTTT
CASSKMIRGAAQHF
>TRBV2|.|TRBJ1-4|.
TGTGCCAGCAGCCCCTTATGGTCGGGTAATGAAAAACTGTTTTTT
CASSPLWSGNEKLFF
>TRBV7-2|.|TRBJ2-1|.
TGTGCCAGCAGCTTACGATTCCGATGGCGGAAAAACTCCTACAATGAGCAGTTCTTC
CASSLRFRWRKNSYNEQFF
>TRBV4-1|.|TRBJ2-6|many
TGCGCCAGCAGCCAAGTAATGGCGGTCCCTGGGGCCAACGTCCTGACTTTC
CASSQVMAVPGANVLTF
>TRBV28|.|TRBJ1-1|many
TGTGCCAGCAGTTTCCCGCCGGGCACTGAAGCTTTCTTT
CASSFPPGTEAFF
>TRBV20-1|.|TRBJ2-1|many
TGCAGTGCCAGGACCCATAGCGGCCAGAGCTCCTACAATGAGCAGTTCTTC
CSARTHSGQSSYNEQFF
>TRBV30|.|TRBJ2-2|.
TGTGCCTCCGGGGGCGGGATAAACACCGGGGAGCTGTTTTTT
CASGGGINTGELFF
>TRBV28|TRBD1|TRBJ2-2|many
TGTGCCAGCAGTCCCCGACAGGGGACCGGGGAGCTGTTTTTT
CASSPRQGTGELFF
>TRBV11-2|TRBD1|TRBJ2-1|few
TGTGCCAGCAGCTCGCGACAGGGCACTTGGAATGAGCAGTTCTTC
CASSSRQGTWNEQFF
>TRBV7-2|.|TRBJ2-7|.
TGTGCCAGCAGCTTAAGGAGGAAAAACTACGAGCAGTACTTC
CASSLRRKNYEQYF
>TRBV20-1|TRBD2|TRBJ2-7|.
TGCAGTGCTGGTACTAGCGGGAGAAACTACGAGCAGTACTTC
CSAGTSGRNYEQYF
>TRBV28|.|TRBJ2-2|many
TGTGCCAGCAGTTTAGACGGGGAGCTGTTTTTT
CASSLDGELFF
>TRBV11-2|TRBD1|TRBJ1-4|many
TGTGCCAGCAGCCCTCCGAGGGGGCAGAACGAAAAACTGTTTTTT
CASSPPRGQNEKLFF
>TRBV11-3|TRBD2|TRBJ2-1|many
TGTGCCAGCAGCTTACGAGGCGGGAGTAACCCCTACAATGAGCAGTTCTTC
CASSLRGGSNPYNEQFF
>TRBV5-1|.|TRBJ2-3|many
TGCGCCAGCAGCTTGGGATGGCAGGGCGCAGATACGCAGTATTTT
CASSLGWQGADTQYF
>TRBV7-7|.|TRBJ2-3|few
TGTGCCAGCAGCTTCAGTTATAGCACAGATACGCAGTATTTT
CASSFSYSTDTQYF
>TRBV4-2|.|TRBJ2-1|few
TGTGCCAGCAGCCAATCGGGGAATGAGCAGTTCTTC
CASSQSGNEQFF
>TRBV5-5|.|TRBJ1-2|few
TGTGCCAGCAGCTTAGCGGTATTAGGTGGCTACACCTTC
CASSLAVLGGYTF
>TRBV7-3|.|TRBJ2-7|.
TGTGCCAGCAGCTTATTCTCTCAAAGGACTTTACCCGACGAGCAGTACTTC
CASSLFSQRTLPDEQYF
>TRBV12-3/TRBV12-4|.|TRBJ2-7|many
TGTGCCAGCAGTCCACCCGAGGTGTCCTACGAGCAGTACTTC
CASSPPEVSYEQYF
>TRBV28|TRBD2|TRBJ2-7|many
TGTGCCAGCAGTTTCTCCCTAGCGGGGTCGGGGGAGCAGTACTTC
CASSFSLAGSGEQYF
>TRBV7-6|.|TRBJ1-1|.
TGTGCCAGCAGCTTGGGGGCCCGGAACACTGAAGCTTTCTTT
CASSLGARNTEAFF
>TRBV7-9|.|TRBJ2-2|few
TGTGCCAGCAGTTCATCCGGGACACCCCGCACCGGGGAGCTGTTTTTT
CASSSSGTPRTGELFF
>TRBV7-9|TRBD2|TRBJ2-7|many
TGTGCCAGCAGCTCGGGACTAGCGGGGACCGGGGAGCAGTACTTC
CASSSGLAGTGEQYF
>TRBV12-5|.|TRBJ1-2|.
TGTGCTAGTGGTCCATTTGGCGAGGGCTACACCTTC
CASGPFGEGYTF
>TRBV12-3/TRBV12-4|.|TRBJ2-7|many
TGTGCCAGCAGTTCCCGGACACGGACCTACGAGCAGTACTTC
CASSSRTRTYEQYF